The 31 T cell receptor beta chains below come from one sample, sequenced in a study of blood T cell repertoires in COVID-19 (dated by TCRdb to 2019 to 2021). Preparation of the library involved the immunoSEQ multiplex PCR assay. In TCRdb, the immuneACCESS table is reduced to in-frame sequences with V and J assigned. These tables do not hold every clone; where another copy was compared, an unresolved V gene accounts for under half, and the others remain unexplained. A total of 30,000 or so clones appear in this sample, 91% of them only once. The top ten constitute 5% to 6.5% of the sample. Sequenced sample: peripheral blood. The receptors were sampled from a human donor in a cohort sampled during active COVID-19.

The gene calls are TRBV27 and TRBJ1-1; the D gene is possibly TRBD1 (5 bases). This CDR3 comprises 14 residues. Deletions cut 3 bases from V and 1 base from J, with 9 bases between. Germline values: CDR1 MNHEY, CDR2 SMNVEV (reference sequence). The CDR3 region has the DNA TGTGCCAGCAGTTTTTGGCAGGGGAACACTGAAGCTTTCTTT. Translation gives CASSFWQGNTEAFF.

The chain combines TRBV12-3 or TRBV12-4 with TRBJ1-1; D might be TRBD1 (5 bases). The CDR3 consists of 11 residues. V shed 2 bases and J shed 11 bases, with 9 bases lying between them. CDR3 sequence: CASSLWGGAFF. In DNA, the CDR3 is TGTGCCAGCAGTTTATGGGGGGGGGCTTTCTTT.

The V gene is TRBV6-2 or TRBV6-3, the J gene TRBJ2-7, with 8 bases lining up with TRBD1. J lost 3 bases, V lost 6 bases, and 10 bases had no gene match. The CDR3 loop spans 15 amino acids. CDR1 is MNHEY, CDR2 SVGEGT, per germline. In DNA, the CDR3 is TGTGCCAGCAGCCCTACCGGGACAGGAATCTACGAGCAGTACGTC. This encodes CASSPTGTGIYEQYV.

The J gene is TRBJ2-1, the V gene TRBV7-9; no firm D call. This CDR3 comprises 11 residues. Germline CDR1 is SEHNR and CDR2 is FQNEAQ (reference sequence). The V and J ends lost 4 bases and 9 bases respectively, with 7 bases between them. CDR3 bases: TGTGCCAGCAGCTCGTTCGGTGAGCAGTTCTTC. Encoded protein: CASSSFGEQFF.

This clone has a handful of counts. The rearrangement uses TRBV29-1 and TRBJ2-3, with 7 bases matching TRBD1. Per germline, CDR1 SQVTM and CDR2 ANQGSEA. The CDR3 covers 13 residues. V shed 7 bases, J shed 2 bases, and the junction held 6 bases outside the gene matches. Here the CDR3 reads CSATTGNTDTQYF. CDR3 sequence (DNA): TGCAGCGCTACGACAGGGAACACAGATACGCAGTATTTT.

This chain connects TRBV6-4 to TRBJ1-2; D is perhaps TRBD1 (6 bases). Per germline, CDR1 MRHNA and CDR2 SNTAGT. CDR3 length: 13 residues. V was trimmed by 6 bases and J by 3 bases, leaving 11 bases between them. CDR3 region: CASRRDTDYGYTF. CDR3 nucleotides: TGTGCCAGCAGACGGGACACCGACTATGGCTACACCTTC.

The J gene is TRBJ2-7, the V gene TRBV5-6; D remains ambiguous. Per germline, CDR1 SGHDT and CDR2 YYEEEE. V was pared by 7 bases and J by 6 bases, with 17 bases between. The length of the CDR3 is 13 residues. In DNA, the CDR3 is TGTGCCAGCCATTCCGAGCGAGCTGGCGAGCAGTACGTC. The encoded protein is CASHSERAGEQYV.

The rearrangement uses TRBV6-6 and TRBJ1-1, with unresolved D. Germline CDR1 and CDR2: MNHNY and SVGAGI (reference sequence). V was cut by 2 bases and J by 8 bases, with 9 bases left in between. This CDR3 spans 12 amino acids. The chain's CDR3 is CASSYTGEEAFF. The CDR3, as DNA: TGTGCCAGCAGTTACACTGGGGAGGAAGCTTTCTTT.

The sample holds one count of this clone. This chain links TRBV7-2 with TRBJ1-2; perhaps TRBD1 as D (6 bases). With 5 bases removed from V and 8 bases from J, the gap between germline ends came to 21 bases. Germline V gene sequence: CDR1 SGHTA, CDR2 FQGNSA. This CDR3 contains 15 residues. In DNA, the CDR3 is TGTGCCAGCAGCCCCCACAGGGTGGAGATCTCCGGCTACACCTTC. The encoded protein is CASSPHRVEISGYTF.

This clone was seen only once. The rearrangement links TRBV28 to TRBJ2-5, with TRBD1 matching over 9 bases. The germline V gene encodes CDR1 MDHEN and CDR2 SYDVKM. The CDR3 is 16 residues long. The V segment lost 1 base and the J segment 2 bases; nucleotides outside the gene matches: 5. The CDR3 spells CASSLLGTGSQETQYF. The CDR3 region has the DNA TGTGCCAGCAGTTTATTGGGGACAGGGTCTCAAGAGACCCAGTACTTC.

The chain has TRBV18 and TRBJ1-1, with a weak D call TRBD1 (6 bases). V lost 10 bases to trimming and J lost 1 base, with 13 bases between them. In germline, CDR1 is KGHSH, CDR2 LQKENI. This CDR3 region has 13 residues. Here the CDR3 reads CAIRLQGNTEAFF. The CDR3 DNA is TGTGCCATCCGTTTACAGGGGAACACTGAAGCTTTCTTT.

The rearrangement uses TRBV7-2 and TRBJ2-3, with 10 bases aligning to TRBD1. V lost 6 bases and J lost 2; bases outside the gene matches: 5. There are 15 residues in the CDR3. CDR1 and CDR2 from the germline V gene are SGHTA and FQGNSA. CDR3: CASRGTGAITDTQYF. CDR3 sequence (DNA): TGTGCCAGCAGGGGGACAGGGGCAATCACAGATACGCAGTATTTT.

V usage is TRBV7-9 and J usage is TRBJ1-2; 12 bases match TRBD1. Germline CDR1 is SEHNR and CDR2 is FQNEAQ (reference sequence). The V and J ends lost 1 base and 10 bases, in that order; junction bases with no gene match: 4. The length of the CDR3 is 14 residues. The CDR3 bases are TGTGCCAGCAGCTTAGGGACGGGACAGGGGGCCTACACCTTC. Its translation: CASSLGTGQGAYTF.

This clone was observed a single time. The rearrangement uses TRBV19 and TRBJ2-3; 12 positions match TRBD2. J was trimmed by 6 bases and V by 8 bases; bases with no gene match: 12. The CDR3 is 16 amino acids. Germline V gene sequence: CDR1 LNHDA, CDR2 SQIVND (reference sequence). The DNA for the CDR3 is TGTGCCAGTTTCCCTAGCGGGGGGGCCGGCGAGGATACGCAGTATTTT. This encodes CASFPSGGAGEDTQYF.

This sequence joins TRBV6-6 and TRBJ2-5, with 10 bases lining up with TRBD1. Germline CDR1 MNHNY, CDR2 SVGAGI (reference sequence). The CDR3 covers 17 residues. J gave up 5 bases and V 5 bases, and 14 bases lay outside the gene matches. The CDR3 DNA is TGTGCCAGCAGTCCGCCGCCGGGACAGGGGAGAGGGGAGACCCAGTACTTC. This sequence encodes CASSPPPGQGRGETQYF.

The J gene is TRBJ1-4, the V gene TRBV2; D gene ambiguous. Trimming took 4 bases from V and 7 from J, leaving 13 bases between them. Germline V lookup: CDR1 SNHLY, CDR2 FYNNEI. This CDR3 contains 14 residues. CDR3 amino acids: CASSGLGGSEKLFF. The CDR3 DNA sequence: TGTGCCAGCAGTGGACTGGGAGGAAGTGAAAAACTGTTTTTT.

The chain carries TRBV2 and TRBJ2-1; D is possibly TRBD2 (6 bases). In germline, CDR1 is SNHLY, CDR2 FYNNEI. V lost 7 bases and J lost 9, with 10 bases in between. The CDR3 has 11 residues. CDR3 DNA: TGTGCCAGCACCCTGGGGGGTGAGCAGTTCTTC. Translating gives CASTLGGEQFF.

This chain links TRBV6-4 with TRBJ2-3, with 15 bases fitting TRBD2. Trimming removed 2 bases from V and 3 bases from J; junction bases left unmatched: 0. The CDR3 covers 16 residues. CDR1 and CDR2 from the germline V gene are MRHNA and SNTAGT. The DNA of the CDR3 is TGTGCCAGCAGTGACGGGACTAGCGGGGGGACAGATACGCAGTATTTT. This translates into CASSDGTSGGTDTQYF.

The chain joins TRBV19 to TRBJ2-5; 10 bases are a match to TRBD2. CDR1 is LNHDA, CDR2 SQIVND, per germline (reference sequence). This CDR3 has 14 residues. After removal of 2 bases from V and 3 bases from J, the junction contained 0 bases not matched to a gene. CDR3 in amino acids: CASSILAGEETQYF. The CDR3 DNA reads TGTGCCAGTAGTATACTAGCGGGGGAAGAGACCCAGTACTTC.

In DNA, the CDR3 is TGTGCCAGCAGCACGGTCCCTGCCGATGAGCAGTTCTTC. Protein product: CASSTVPADEQFF. The rearrangement uses TRBV7-2 and TRBJ2-1, with D unresolved. Germline V gene lookup returns CDR1 SGHTA and CDR2 FQGNSA. The CDR3 loop spans 13 amino acids. V was pared by 5 bases and J by 8 bases, with 13 bases between.

This sequence joins TRBV11-2 and TRBJ2-7; D gene uncertain. The V gene lost 4 bases and the J gene lost 2 bases, with 6 bases spanning the gap. Germline V gene sequence: CDR1 SGHAT, CDR2 FQNNGV. This CDR3 has 12 amino acids. The CDR3 bases are TGTGCCAGCAGCTCTTCTGCCTACGAGCAGTACGTC. Its translation is CASSSSAYEQYV.

The V call is TRBV14, the J call TRBJ2-5; D is undetermined. The CDR3 totals 13 residues. Germline V gene sequence: CDR1 SGHDN, CDR2 FVKESK. Trimming took off 5 bases at V and 5 bases at J, with 12 bases between the two ends. CDR3 in amino acids: CASSSQLRETQYF. CDR3 DNA: TGTGCCAGCAGCTCTCAACTGAGGGAGACCCAGTACTTC.

The rearrangement joins TRBV27 to TRBJ1-6; 7 bases line up with TRBD1. V lost 2 bases, J lost 6 bases, and 4 bases stayed unmatched. Germline-derived CDR1 and CDR2 are MNHEY and SMNVEV (reference sequence). This CDR3 comprises 15 residues. The CDR3 DNA sequence: TGTGCCAGCAGTTTAGGGACAGCCATTAATTCACCCCTCCACTTT. Translated: CASSLGTAINSPLHF.

The chain uses TRBV18 and TRBJ1-3; no clear D. The CDR3 consists of 15 residues. Germline V lookup: CDR1 KGHSH, CDR2 LQKENI. V lost 6 bases and J lost 0, with 12 bases in between. CDR3 nucleotides: TGTGCCAGCTCTCCAGGACTGACCTCTGGAAACACCATATATTTT. Protein product: CASSPGLTSGNTIYF. The full variable domain, rest sourced from reference TRBV18 and TRBJ1-3, is NAGVMQNPRHLVRRRGQEARLRCSPMKGHSHVYWYRQLPEEGLKFMVYLQKENIIDESGMPKERFSAEFPKEGPSILRIQQVVRGDSAAYFCASSPGLTSGNTIYFGEGSWLTVV.

This chain uses TRBV6-1 with TRBJ2-3; 7 bases map to TRBD1. Germline CDR1 and CDR2: MNHNS and SASEGT. The CDR3 runs 16 residues. The junction had 8 bases not matched to a gene; V was cut back by 3 bases and J by 2 bases. This CDR3 is CASSDMGQLFTDTQYF. CDR3 DNA sequence: TGTGCCAGCAGTGATATGGGACAGCTTTTCACAGATACGCAGTATTTT.

In DNA, the CDR3 is TGTGCCACCAAACAGTGGGGGGGGGACACCGGGGAGCTGTTTTTT. Its protein product is CATKQWGGDTGELFF. The chain links TRBV6-5 to TRBJ2-2; 7 bases align to TRBD2. Germline assignment: CDR1 MNHEY and CDR2 SVGAGI. V shed 10 bases and J 3 bases; nucleotides not matched to a gene: 11. This CDR3 contains 15 residues.

The chain combines TRBV7-6 with TRBJ2-2; 9 positions agree with TRBD1. Germline V gene data show CDR1 as SGHVS and CDR2 as FNYEAQ. With 8 bases clipped from V and 4 bases from J, the junction kept 2 bases outside the gene matches. This CDR3 spans 13 amino acids. CDR3 bases: TGTGCCAGCTGGGGACAGGGCACCGGGGAGCTGTTTTTT. Its translation is CASWGQGTGELFF.

The gene calls are TRBV5-1 and TRBJ1-4, with 7 bases identical to TRBD1. This CDR3 comprises 16 residues. J lost 7 bases, V lost 2 bases, and 11 bases had no gene match. Germline CDR1 and CDR2: SGHRS and YFSETQ. CDR3 bases: TGCGCCAGCAGCTTAACCCCAGGGGGAGCCGGTGAAAAACTGTTTTTT. It encodes CASSLTPGGAGEKLFF. The variable domain in full, completed from reference TRBV5-1 and TRBJ1-4, reads KAGVTQTPRYLIKTRGQQVTLSCSPISGHRSVSWYQQTPGQGLQFLFEYFSETQRNKGNFPGRFSGRQFSNSRSEMNVSTLELGDSALYLCASSLTPGGAGEKLFFGSGTQLSVL.

The gene calls are TRBV10-3 and TRBJ1-1; 7 bases are a match to TRBD1. Per the germline V gene, CDR1 is ENHRY and CDR2 is SYGVKD. The CDR3 runs 16 residues. J lost 1 base, V lost 1 base, and 6 bases had no gene match. CDR3 nucleotide sequence: TGTGCCATCAGTGAGTATCAGGGGGTCGGGAACACTGAAGCTTTCTTT. Its protein product is CAISEYQGVGNTEAFF.

This sequence joins TRBV18 and TRBJ2-5; D perhaps matches TRBD1 (6 bases). V lost 3 bases, J lost 2 bases, and 13 bases lay in between. Germline V lookup: CDR1 KGHSH, CDR2 LQKENI. The CDR3 loop spans 15 amino acids. The CDR3 loop is CASSPPRGQQETQYF. Written as DNA, the CDR3 is TGTGCCAGCTCACCCCCCAGGGGCCAGCAAGAGACCCAGTACTTC.

The genes are TRBV27 and TRBJ1-6; D may be TRBD1 (5 bases). The V end lost 2 bases, the J end lost 12 bases, and 8 bases lay between the germline ends. The CDR3 runs to 12 residues. The germline V gene has CDR1 MNHEY and CDR2 SMNVEV (reference sequence). CDR3 DNA sequence: TGTGCCAGCAGTTTACCGGGGGTACCCCTCCACTTT. Its translation: CASSLPGVPLHF.